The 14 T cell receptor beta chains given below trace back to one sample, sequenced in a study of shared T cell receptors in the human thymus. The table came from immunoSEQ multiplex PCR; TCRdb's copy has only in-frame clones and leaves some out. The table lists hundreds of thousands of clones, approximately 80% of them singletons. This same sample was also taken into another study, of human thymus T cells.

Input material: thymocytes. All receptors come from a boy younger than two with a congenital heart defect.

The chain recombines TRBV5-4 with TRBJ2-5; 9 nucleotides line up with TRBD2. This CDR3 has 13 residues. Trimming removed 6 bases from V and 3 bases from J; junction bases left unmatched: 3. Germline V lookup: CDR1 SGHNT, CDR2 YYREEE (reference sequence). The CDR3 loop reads CASKTSGEETQYF. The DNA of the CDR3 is TGTGCCAGCAAGACTAGCGGAGAAGAGACCCAGTACTTC.

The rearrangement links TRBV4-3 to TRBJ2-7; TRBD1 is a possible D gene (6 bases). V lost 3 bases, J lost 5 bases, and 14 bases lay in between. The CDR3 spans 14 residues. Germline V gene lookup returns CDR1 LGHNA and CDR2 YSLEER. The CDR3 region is CASSQPGARDEQYF. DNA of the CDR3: TGCGCCAGCAGCCAGCCAGGGGCACGCGACGAGCAGTACTTC.

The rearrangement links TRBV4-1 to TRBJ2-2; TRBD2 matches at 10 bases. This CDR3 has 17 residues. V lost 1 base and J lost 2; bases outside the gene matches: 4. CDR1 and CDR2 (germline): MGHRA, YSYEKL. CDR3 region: CASSQGGLAVNTGELFF. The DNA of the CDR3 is TGCGCCAGCAGCCAAGGTGGACTAGCGGTTAACACCGGGGAGCTGTTTTTT.

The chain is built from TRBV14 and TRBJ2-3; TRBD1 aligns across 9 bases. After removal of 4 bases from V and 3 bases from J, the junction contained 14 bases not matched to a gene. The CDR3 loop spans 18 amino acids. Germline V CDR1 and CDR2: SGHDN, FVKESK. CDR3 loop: CASSRGGGQGEVTDTQYF. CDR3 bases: TGTGCCAGCAGCCGAGGGGGGGGACAGGGCGAGGTGACAGATACGCAGTATTTT.

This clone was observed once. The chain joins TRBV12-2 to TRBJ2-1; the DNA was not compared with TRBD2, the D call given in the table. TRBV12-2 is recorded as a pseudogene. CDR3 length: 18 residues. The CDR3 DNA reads TGTGCAAGTCGCTTAGCGGCGACCTTGGCGGGAGGGCCCAATGAGCAGTTCTTC. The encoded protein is CASRLAATLAGGPNEQFF.

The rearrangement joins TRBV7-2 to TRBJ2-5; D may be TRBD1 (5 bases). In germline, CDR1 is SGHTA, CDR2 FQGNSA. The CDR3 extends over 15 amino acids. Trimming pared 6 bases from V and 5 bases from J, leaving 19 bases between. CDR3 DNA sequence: TGTGCCAGCAGGGAACGTCAGACAGCAGTGGAGACCCAGTACTTC. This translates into CASRERQTAVETQYF.

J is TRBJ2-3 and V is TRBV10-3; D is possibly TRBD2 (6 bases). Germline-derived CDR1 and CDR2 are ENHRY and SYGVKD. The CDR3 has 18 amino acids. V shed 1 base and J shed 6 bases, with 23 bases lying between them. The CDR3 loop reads CAISEYGAKGGAPDTQYF. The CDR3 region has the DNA TGTGCCATCAGTGAGTATGGGGCTAAGGGCGGGGCCCCTGATACGCAGTATTTT.

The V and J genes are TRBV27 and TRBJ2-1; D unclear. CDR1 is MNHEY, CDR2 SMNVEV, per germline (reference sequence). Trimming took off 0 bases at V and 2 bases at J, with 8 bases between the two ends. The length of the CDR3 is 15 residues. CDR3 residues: CASSLSGVAYNEQFF. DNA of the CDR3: TGTGCCAGCAGTTTATCGGGCGTCGCCTACAATGAGCAGTTCTTC.

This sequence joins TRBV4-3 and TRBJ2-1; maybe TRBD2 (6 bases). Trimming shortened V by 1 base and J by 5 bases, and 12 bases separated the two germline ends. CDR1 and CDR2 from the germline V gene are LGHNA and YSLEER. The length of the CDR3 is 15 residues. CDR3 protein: CASSQVGLRDNEQFF. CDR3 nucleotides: TGCGCCAGCAGCCAAGTGGGACTGAGGGACAATGAGCAGTTCTTC.

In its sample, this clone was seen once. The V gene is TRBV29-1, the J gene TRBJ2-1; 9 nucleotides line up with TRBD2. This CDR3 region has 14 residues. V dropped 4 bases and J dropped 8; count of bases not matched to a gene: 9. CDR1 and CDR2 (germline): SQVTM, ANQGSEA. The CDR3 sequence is CSVGRSGRVHEQFF. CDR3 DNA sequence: TGCAGCGTTGGTCGTAGCGGGAGAGTCCATGAGCAGTTCTTC.

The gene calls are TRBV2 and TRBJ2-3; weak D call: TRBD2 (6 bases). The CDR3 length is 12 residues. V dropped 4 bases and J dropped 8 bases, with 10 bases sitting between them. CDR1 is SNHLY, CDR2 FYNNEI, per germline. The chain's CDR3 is CASSGQGGTQYF. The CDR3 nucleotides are TGTGCCAGCAGTGGGCAGGGAGGTACGCAGTATTTT.

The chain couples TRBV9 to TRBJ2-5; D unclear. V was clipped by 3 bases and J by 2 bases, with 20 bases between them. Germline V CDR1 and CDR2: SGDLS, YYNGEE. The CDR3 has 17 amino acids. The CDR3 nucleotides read TGTGCCAGCAGCGCCGTGAGAAATCCACCTACTCAAGAGACCCAGTACTTC. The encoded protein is CASSAVRNPPTQETQYF.

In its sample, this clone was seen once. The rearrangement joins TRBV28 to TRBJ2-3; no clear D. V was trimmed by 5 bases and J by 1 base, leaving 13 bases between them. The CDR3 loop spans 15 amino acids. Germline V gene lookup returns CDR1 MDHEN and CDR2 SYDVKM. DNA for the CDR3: TGTGCCAGCAGTCCCCGCCTCGCGGGCACAGATACGCAGTATTTT. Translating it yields CASSPRLAGTDTQYF.

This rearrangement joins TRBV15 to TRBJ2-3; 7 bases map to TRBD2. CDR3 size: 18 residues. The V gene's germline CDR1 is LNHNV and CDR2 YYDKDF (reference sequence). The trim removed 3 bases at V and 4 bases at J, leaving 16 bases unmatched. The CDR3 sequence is CATSSGPQGLAVPDTQYF. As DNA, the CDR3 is TGTGCCACCAGCAGTGGGCCTCAGGGCCTAGCGGTCCCAGATACGCAGTATTTT.